Listed here are 21 T cell receptor beta chains from one sample, sequenced in a study of human thymus T cells. Thymus was obtained from resections taken during corrective heart surgery. Libraries were prepared by immunoSEQ multiplex PCR; TCRdb keeps only in-frame clonotypes and omits some of them. The sample lists around 70,000 clones; 85% to 95% were seen once. Specimen: thymus tissue. The receptors originated from a girl less than two years old with a congenital heart defect but otherwise immunologically healthy.

The rearrangement joins TRBV23-1 to TRBJ1-5; D gene unclear. TRBV23-1 has ORF status, its function being uncertain. This CDR3 has 15 amino acids. Trimming stripped 0 bases from V and 4 bases from J, with 10 bases between. Written as DNA, the CDR3 is TGCGCCAGCAGTCAATCCGGACGGACGAATCAGCCCCAGCATTTT. This translates into CASSQSGRTNQPQHF.

The chain joins TRBV28 to TRBJ1-1, with D uncertain. This CDR3 is 12 amino acids long. V was clipped by 11 bases and J by 8 bases, with 18 bases between them. Looked up from germline, CDR1 is MDHEN and CDR2 is SYDVKM. The CDR3: CAHTRDKGEAFF. The CDR3, as DNA: TGTGCCCACACGCGAGATAAAGGCGAAGCTTTCTTT. Variable domain in full (rest from reference TRBV28 and TRBJ1-1): DVKVTQSSRYLVKRTGEKVFLECVQDMDHENMFWYRQDPGLGLRLIYFSYDVKMKEKGDIPEGYSVSREKKERFSLILESASTNQTSMYLCAHTRDKGEAFFGQGTRLTVV.

This chain uses TRBV4-3 with TRBJ1-5; possible D gene TRBD1, 6 bases. The CDR3 is made up of 19 amino acids. Looked up from germline, CDR1 is LGHNA and CDR2 is YSLEER. The V end was cut by 2 bases, the J end by 5 bases, with 25 bases between. The DNA of the CDR3 is TGCGCCAGCAGCCAAAAGGCCTGGGGGGGCGCCCCTTTTGATCAGCCCCAGCATTTT. Protein product: CASSQKAWGGAPFDQPQHF.

The chain links TRBV19 to TRBJ1-1; 11 nucleotides line up with TRBD1. CDR1 and CDR2 from the germline V gene are LNHDA and SQIVND (reference sequence). V lost 3 bases, J lost 5 bases, and 5 bases stayed unmatched. This CDR3 spans 15 amino acids. The CDR3 spells CASSIGTGGRTEAFF. The CDR3 bases are TGTGCCAGTAGTATCGGGACAGGGGGACGGACTGAAGCTTTCTTT. The entire variable domain, with the rest obtained from reference TRBV19 and TRBJ1-1, is as follows: DGGITQSPKYLFRKEGQNVTLSCEQNLNHDAMYWYRQDPGQGLRLIYYSQIVNDFQKGDIAEGYSVSREKKESFPLTVTSAQKNPTAFYLCASSIGTGGRTEAFFGQGTRLTVV.

The CDR3 is CASSPTPGGGNQPQHF. The CDR3 DNA reads as TGTGCCAGCAGTCCCACCCCGGGTGGAGGTAATCAGCCCCAGCATTTT. The chain employs TRBV27 and TRBJ1-5, with D unresolved. Germline CDR1 MNHEY, CDR2 SMNVEV (reference sequence). V was trimmed by 5 bases and J by 4 bases, leaving 18 bases between them. The CDR3 is 16 residues long.

The chain recombines TRBV30 with TRBJ2-3; the match to TRBD2 covers 12 bases. V gave up 5 bases and J gave up 6 bases; unmatched junction bases: 12. This CDR3 comprises 16 residues. Germline loops: CDR1 GTSNPN, CDR2 SVGIG (reference sequence). CDR3 protein: CAWGEGLAGGFDTQYF. The CDR3 nucleotides are TGTGCCTGGGGGGAGGGCCTAGCGGGAGGGTTTGATACGCAGTATTTT.

This clone was seen once. The J gene is TRBJ1-4, the V gene TRBV7-9; D is unclear. Trimming cost V 3 bases and J 0 bases, with 8 bases left between them. CDR1 is SEHNR, CDR2 FQNEAQ, per germline (reference sequence). This CDR3 is built from 15 residues. The CDR3 spells CASSFSPPTNEKLFF. The CDR3 DNA is TGTGCCAGCAGCTTCTCCCCTCCAACTAATGAAAAACTGTTTTTT.

The chain links TRBV7-9 to TRBJ2-7; TRBD2 matches 12 bases. Per the germline V gene, CDR1 is SEHNR and CDR2 is FQNEAQ (reference sequence). The ends lost 0 bases at V and 2 bases at J; junction bases unmatched: 8. The CDR3 is 18 residues long. The CDR3 here is CASSLAPRTSGTTYEQYF. CDR3 nucleotides: TGTGCCAGCAGCTTAGCCCCTAGGACTAGCGGGACCACCTACGAGCAGTACTTC.

J is TRBJ1-2 and V is TRBV25-1, with 8 bases identical to TRBD1. The V gene's germline CDR1 is MGHDK and CDR2 SYGVNS. V lost 4 bases and J lost 6; bases outside the gene matches: 7. The CDR3 contains 14 residues. CDR3 protein: CASSAYQGADGYTF. The CDR3 DNA reads TGTGCCAGCAGTGCCTACCAGGGGGCTGATGGCTACACCTTC.

The chain recombines TRBV5-1 with TRBJ2-7; tentatively, D is TRBD2 (6 bases). The CDR3 is 14 residues long. Germline CDR1 reads SGHRS; CDR2 reads YFSETQ. V was shortened by 4 bases and J by 4 bases, with 15 bases between the two germline ends. The chain's CDR3 is CASSAPGRRYEQYF. The CDR3 bases are TGCGCCAGCAGCGCCCCCGGGAGAAGATACGAGCAGTACTTC.

The chain joins TRBV11-2 to TRBJ2-3, with 9 bases identical to TRBD2. V shed 5 bases and J 2 bases; nucleotides not matched to a gene: 2. Germline CDR1 SGHAT, CDR2 FQNNGV. The CDR3 sequence is 14 residues long. The CDR3 DNA follows: TGTGCCAGCAGCCCTAGCGGGAACACAGATACGCAGTATTTT. Encoded protein: CASSPSGNTDTQYF.

The chain couples TRBV28 to TRBJ2-5; D may be TRBD1 (6 bases). The germline V and J ends were trimmed by 7 bases and 0 bases, with 18 bases remaining between them. Germline CDR1 reads MDHEN; CDR2 reads SYDVKM. The CDR3 totals 16 residues. Here the CDR3 DNA reads TGTGCCAGCATCCATCGGGACATCCGGCACCAAGAGACCCAGTACTTC. It specifies CASIHRDIRHQETQYF.

V usage is TRBV7-9 and J usage is TRBJ2-6; D is possibly TRBD1 or TRBD2 (5 bases each). The CDR3 is 16 residues long. Germline CDR1 is SEHNR and CDR2 is FQNEAQ (reference sequence). Trimming stripped 8 bases from V and 0 bases from J, with 14 bases between. The CDR3 nucleotides are TGTGCCAGCCCTAGTGGGGGTCCCTCTGGGGCCAACGTCCTGACTTTC. This encodes CASPSGGPSGANVLTF.

The J gene is TRBJ2-7, the V gene TRBV28; D not resolved. Trimming took off 6 bases at V and 9 bases at J, with 21 bases between the two ends. The CDR3 covers 14 residues. Germline assignment: CDR1 MDHEN and CDR2 SYDVKM. CDR3 sequence reads: CASSAVPFCVTQYF. CDR3 coding DNA: TGTGCCAGCAGCGCGGTACCCTTTTGTGTGACGCAGTACTTC.

V usage is TRBV6-1 and J usage is TRBJ2-5, with unresolved D. Germline CDR1 reads MNHNS; CDR2 reads SASEGT. The CDR3 is 14 amino acids. V was pared by 8 bases and J by 1 base, with 14 bases between. DNA for the CDR3: TGTGCCAGCCTCTATACAATCCTCCAAGAGACCCAGTACTTC. Amino acid sequence: CASLYTILQETQYF.

The V gene is TRBV30, the J gene TRBJ2-3; unclear D gene. Germline-derived CDR1 and CDR2 are GTSNPN and SVGIG (reference sequence). The CDR3 extends over 11 amino acids. With 5 bases removed from V and 6 bases from J, the gap between germline ends came to 9 bases. This chain's CDR3 is CAWGRADTQYF. In DNA, the CDR3 is TGTGCCTGGGGACGGGCTGATACGCAGTATTTT. Together with reference TRBV30 and TRBJ2-3, the CDR3 gives the full variable domain: SQTIHQWPATLVQPVGSPLSLECTVEGTSNPNLYWYRQAAGRGLQLLFYSVGIGQISSEVPQNLSASRPQDRQFILSSKKLLLSDSGFYLCAWGRADTQYFGPGTRLTVL.

The chain uses TRBV15 and TRBJ2-7, with D tentatively TRBD2 (5 bases). The V end was cut by 3 bases, the J end by 0 bases, with 15 bases between. CDR3 length: 16 amino acids. Germline lookup yields CDR1 LNHNV and CDR2 YYDKDF (reference sequence). The CDR3 is CATSRDGGPDSYEQYF. The CDR3 nucleotides are TGTGCCACCAGCAGGGACGGCGGGCCCGACTCCTACGAGCAGTACTTC.

The chain couples TRBV7-3 to TRBJ2-2, with TRBD2 matching over 7 bases. Germline lookup yields CDR1 SGHTA and CDR2 FQGTGA. V shed 2 bases, J shed 4 bases, and the junction held 10 bases outside the gene matches. The CDR3 is made up of 17 amino acids. The CDR3 loop is CASSLYQWEGLTGELFF. CDR3 nucleotide sequence: TGTGCCAGCAGCTTATATCAGTGGGAGGGCCTCACCGGGGAGCTGTTTTTT.

In this sample, this clone turned up once. The CDR3: CASSTTGGCEKLFF. CDR3 bases: TGTGCCAGCAGTACGACAGGGGGTTGTGAAAAACTGTTTTTT. The rearrangement joins TRBV28 to TRBJ1-4, with 9 bases aligning to TRBD1. The CDR3 has 14 amino acids. Germline V gene sequence: CDR1 MDHEN, CDR2 SYDVKM. With 5 bases clipped from V and 7 bases from J, the junction kept 5 bases outside the gene matches.

The chain joins TRBV7-2 to TRBJ2-1; D unclear. Germline V gene sequence: CDR1 SGHTA, CDR2 FQGNSA. CDR3 length equals 13 residues. With 1 base removed from V and 10 bases from J, the gap between germline ends came to 11 bases. CDR3 region: CASSLGVVWEQFF. The CDR3 DNA sequence: TGTGCCAGCAGCTTAGGGGTTGTATGGGAGCAGTTCTTC.

J is TRBJ1-5 and V is TRBV28; D not certain. Germline CDR1 is MDHEN and CDR2 is SYDVKM. The V and J ends lost 11 bases and 1 base respectively, with 15 bases between them. This CDR3 contains 14 residues. CDR3 nucleotide sequence: TGTGCCTCGGGAGGGTCTAGGAGCAATCAGCCCCAGCATTTT. It codes for CASGGSRSNQPQHF. Together with reference TRBV28 and TRBJ1-5, the CDR3 gives the full variable domain: DVKVTQSSRYLVKRTGEKVFLECVQDMDHENMFWYRQDPGLGLRLIYFSYDVKMKEKGDIPEGYSVSREKKERFSLILESASTNQTSMYLCASGGSRSNQPQHFGDGTRLSIL.